The 29 T cell receptor beta chains below all came from one sample that was sequenced in a study of cytomegalovirus exposure and HLA in healthy donors (dated by TCRdb to the late 2010s). The protocol used for the library was the immunoSEQ multiplex PCR assay. For the multiplex PCR, a mixture combining 60 forward primers for TCR Vbeta segments and 13 reverse primers for TCR Jbeta segments was used. Not all clones reach the TCRdb copy of this immuneACCESS table, which keeps in-frame sequences only. Checked studies attribute under half of the gap to unresolved V genes and leave the rest unexplained. The sample table holds some 95,000 clones, of which less than 80% were seen once. The top ten constitute about 4% of the sample. Material: PBMCs. The receptors were gathered from a woman in her 40s in good health and CMV-seropositive.

The chain couples TRBV6-1 to TRBJ2-5; D gene uncertain. The DNA end favors TRBJ2-7, so the J call may be wrong. Germline CDR1 is MNHNS and CDR2 is SASEGT. The CDR3 is 15 residues long. In nucleotides, the CDR3 is TGTGCCAGCAGTGATATAAATCTTGCTTCCTACGAGCAGTACTTC. It is translated as CASSDINLASYEQYF.

The chain couples TRBV10-3 to TRBJ2-5, with 8 positions matching TRBD1. This CDR3 comprises 16 residues. Looked up from germline, CDR1 is ENHRY and CDR2 is SYGVKD. With V trimmed by 6 bases and J by 3 bases, 12 bases remained unmatched. CDR3 region: CAISLPPGQAKETQYF. The CDR3 DNA follows: TGTGCCATCAGCCTCCCACCGGGACAGGCGAAAGAGACCCAGTACTTC.

CDR3 nucleotides: TGCAGCGTTGAAGAAGTGACAGGGTGGGGAGCTGAAAAACTGTTTTTT. Protein sequence: CSVEEVTGWGAEKLFF. The chain uses TRBV29-1 and TRBJ1-4; 7 bases fit TRBD1. The CDR3 sequence is 16 residues long. V lost 0 bases and J lost 7; bases outside the gene matches: 11. Germline V CDR1 and CDR2: SQVTM, ANQGSEA.

This rearrangement joins TRBV2 to TRBJ2-7; 9 nucleotides match TRBD2. With V trimmed by 7 bases and J by 5 bases, 9 bases remained unmatched. The CDR3 runs 14 residues. Germline CDR1 and CDR2: SNHLY and FYNNEI. Here the CDR3 DNA reads TGTGCCAGCATCCCCCGGTTAGCGGGAGACGAGCAGTACTTC. Translating it yields CASIPRLAGDEQYF.

The V call is TRBV4-1, the J call TRBJ2-4, with D hard to call. Germline assignment: CDR1 MGHRA and CDR2 YSYEKL. CDR3 length: 15 residues. The V and J ends lost 5 bases and 0 bases respectively, with 11 bases between them. The CDR3 nucleotides read TGCGCCAGCAGCGGCCAGGCCTTAGCCAAAAACATTCAGTACTTC. Translating gives CASSGQALAKNIQYF.

The rearrangement uses TRBV5-1 and TRBJ2-3, with TRBD2 identical over 9 bases. Germline values: CDR1 SGHRS, CDR2 YFSETQ. CDR3 length equals 17 residues. The V and J ends lost 0 bases and 0 bases, in that order; junction bases with no gene match: 5. For the CDR3, the DNA is TGCGCCAGCAGCTTGGCCCAGCTAGCGGGGAGCACAGATACGCAGTATTTT. It yields the protein CASSLAQLAGSTDTQYF.

The V call is TRBV6-5, the J call TRBJ2-5; no definite D call. Between the trimmed V and J ends, which lost 4 bases and 5 bases, there was a span of 8 bases. Germline CDR1 reads MNHEY; CDR2 reads SVGAGI. The CDR3 contains 12 residues. The CDR3 loop is CASSSPSETQYF. In DNA, the CDR3 is TGTGCCAGCAGTTCCCCGTCGGAGACCCAGTACTTC.

This clone was seen more than once but under ten times. The genes are TRBV9 and TRBJ2-1; 10 bases agree with TRBD2. Germline V gene sequence: CDR1 SGDLS, CDR2 YYNGEE. V was clipped by 0 bases and J by 6 bases; unmatched bases: 9. The CDR3 totals 17 residues. The CDR3 sequence: CASSVGGSGRNGNEQFF. The CDR3 region has the DNA TGTGCCAGCAGCGTAGGTGGTAGCGGGAGGAACGGCAATGAGCAGTTCTTC.

This clone was seen more than once but under ten times. The chain has TRBV5-4 and TRBJ1-2; 8 bases map to TRBD1. The trim removed 6 bases at V and 8 bases at J, leaving 6 bases unmatched. The CDR3 sequence is 12 residues long. CDR1 is SGHNT and CDR2 is YYREEE in the germline V gene (reference sequence). CDR3 amino acids: CASNVQGGGYTF. The DNA for the CDR3 is TGTGCCAGCAACGTACAGGGGGGCGGCTACACCTTC.

This clone was seen more than once but under ten times. The rearrangement joins TRBV5-4 to TRBJ1-1, with D tentatively TRBD1 (5 bases). The germline V gene has CDR1 SGHNT and CDR2 YYREEE (reference sequence). CDR3 size: 13 residues. The V gene lost 4 bases and the J gene lost 1 base, with 8 bases spanning the gap. CDR3 protein: CASSTDKNTEAFF. In nucleotides, the CDR3 is TGTGCCAGCAGCACGGACAAGAACACTGAAGCTTTCTTT.

In nucleotides, the CDR3 is TGTGCCAGCAGCTTAAGGGGACTCCGGACTAGCGGGAAATATGGGGAGCTGTTTTTT. It translates to CASSLRGLRTSGKYGELFF. This chain connects TRBV11-2 to TRBJ2-2, with 12 positions matching TRBD2. There are 19 residues in the CDR3. Germline V gene data show CDR1 as SGHAT and CDR2 as FQNNGV. V shed 2 bases and J 8 bases; nucleotides not matched to a gene: 15.

The rearrangement uses TRBV29-1 and TRBJ2-5, with 8 bases identical to TRBD2. Germline lookup yields CDR1 SQVTM and CDR2 ANQGSEA. After removal of 7 bases from V and 1 base from J, the junction contained 14 bases not matched to a gene. The CDR3 sequence is 16 residues long. The CDR3, as DNA: TGCAGCGCAGGGACTAGTGGGAGGGTACTCCAAGAGACCCAGTACTTC. Protein product: CSAGTSGRVLQETQYF.

The rearrangement joins TRBV7-6 to TRBJ1-1, with 8 bases aligning to TRBD1. The ends lost 5 bases at V and 4 bases at J; junction bases unmatched: 6. Germline CDR1 reads SGHVS; CDR2 reads FNYEAQ. This CDR3 comprises 14 residues. Here the CDR3 DNA reads TGTGCCAGCAGCCTACAGGGGGAGCCCACTGAAGCTTTCTTT. Its translation is CASSLQGEPTEAFF.

This chain uses TRBV6-1 with TRBJ2-2; 9 bases fit TRBD1. Germline V gene lookup returns CDR1 MNHNS and CDR2 SASEGT. This CDR3 is built from 14 residues. J gave up 9 bases and V 2 bases, and 4 bases lay outside the gene matches. The CDR3 nucleotides read TGTGCCAGCAGTGAATACAGGGGGCGTCGGGAGCTGTTTTTT. Protein product: CASSEYRGRRELFF.

This clone was picked up one time. The chain links TRBV5-1 to TRBJ2-7, with 7 bases fitting TRBD1. Germline V gene lookup returns CDR1 SGHRS and CDR2 YFSETQ. The CDR3 runs 15 residues. V shed 4 bases, J shed 0 bases, and the junction held 7 bases outside the gene matches. The CDR3 sequence is CASSAGTVSSYEQYF. CDR3 nucleotide sequence: TGCGCCAGCAGCGCCGGGACAGTGTCCTCCTACGAGCAGTACTTC.

The chain has TRBV29-1 and TRBJ2-1; 14 bases line up with TRBD2. The V gene end was trimmed by 7 bases and the J gene end by 6 bases; junction bases not matched to a gene: 5. The CDR3 runs to 14 residues. The germline gives CDR1 SQVTM, CDR2 ANQGSEA. The CDR3 nucleotides read TGCAGCGCCTTTGGGACTAGCGGGAGCAATGAGCAGTTCTTC. Its protein is CSAFGTSGSNEQFF.

The V call is TRBV2, the J call TRBJ2-1; weak D call: TRBD1 (6 bases). The germline gives CDR1 SNHLY, CDR2 FYNNEI. This CDR3 comprises 14 residues. Between the trimmed V and J ends, which lost 5 bases and 8 bases, there was a span of 16 bases. The CDR3 DNA reads TGTGCCAGCAGTCCAAGGACAGTTTTAGATGAGCAGTTCTTC. This codes for CASSPRTVLDEQFF.

The chain has TRBV4-1 and TRBJ2-7; 7 bases are a match to TRBD2. The V and J ends lost 0 bases and 4 bases, in that order; junction bases with no gene match: 9. This CDR3 is 16 amino acids long. In germline, CDR1 is MGHRA, CDR2 YSYEKL. The DNA for the CDR3 is TGCGCCAGCAGCCAAGATCGTCGTCGGGGGGAATACGAGCAGTACTTC. This sequence encodes CASSQDRRRGEYEQYF.

The rearrangement links TRBV29-1 to TRBJ2-1; 7 nucleotides align to TRBD1. With 6 bases clipped from V and 4 bases from J, the junction kept 3 bases outside the gene matches. There are 12 residues in the CDR3. Germline V gene sequence: CDR1 SQVTM, CDR2 ANQGSEA. The CDR3 DNA reads TGCAGCGTCGAGACAGGGTACAATGAGCAGTTCTTC. Translated, it gives CSVETGYNEQFF.

The chain employs TRBV10-3 and TRBJ2-1; tentatively, D is TRBD1 (6 bases). The CDR3 covers 16 residues. Germline V gene lookup returns CDR1 ENHRY and CDR2 SYGVKD. With 4 bases removed from V and 0 bases from J, the gap between germline ends came to 13 bases. The CDR3, as DNA: TGTGCCATCAGTGGGGGGCACTTAAGCTCCTACAATGAGCAGTTCTTC. Amino acid sequence: CAISGGHLSSYNEQFF.

The chain links TRBV4-1 to TRBJ2-7; weak D call: TRBD2 (6 bases). Germline V lookup: CDR1 MGHRA, CDR2 YSYEKL. This CDR3 region has 16 residues. Trimming left V 4 bases short and J 0 bases short, with 16 bases between. The CDR3 is CASSRRTGDSSYEQYF. The CDR3 DNA is TGCGCCAGCAGCCGCCGGACGGGGGATAGCTCCTACGAGCAGTACTTC.

V usage is TRBV29-1 and J usage is TRBJ2-2; no firm D call. Per the germline V gene, CDR1 is SQVTM and CDR2 is ANQGSEA. This CDR3 is built from 13 residues. V shed 7 bases and J shed 3 bases, with 12 bases lying between them. CDR3: CSGSEWDTGELFF. In nucleotides, the CDR3 is TGCAGCGGCTCGGAGTGGGACACCGGGGAGCTGTTTTTT.

The V call is TRBV15, the J call TRBJ2-1, with no clear D. The V end lost 0 bases, the J end lost 7 bases, and 13 bases lay between the germline ends. CDR3 length equals 15 residues. The germline gives CDR1 LNHNV, CDR2 YYDKDF (reference sequence). DNA of the CDR3: TGTGCCACCAGCAGAGATCCAGGTATGATGAATGAGCAGTTCTTC. Its translation: CATSRDPGMMNEQFF.

This clone was seen a few times. The J gene is TRBJ2-1, the V gene TRBV5-1; 11 bases map to TRBD2. V dropped 3 bases and J dropped 5; count of bases not matched to a gene: 7. The CDR3 has 16 amino acids. Germline V CDR1 and CDR2: SGHRS, YFSETQ. This chain's CDR3 is CASSSLSGRGNNEQFF. The DNA of the CDR3 is TGCGCCAGCAGCTCCCTTAGCGGGAGGGGTAACAATGAGCAGTTCTTC.

This sequence joins TRBV18 and TRBJ1-2, with D perhaps TRBD1 (5 bases). Per germline, CDR1 KGHSH and CDR2 LQKENI. V lost 2 bases to trimming and J lost 6 bases, with 16 bases between them. The length of the CDR3 is 15 residues. Written as DNA, the CDR3 is TGTGCCAGCTCACCATTGGGGGAGGGCCGAGATGGCTACACCTTC. This translates into CASSPLGEGRDGYTF. The variable domain in full, completed from reference TRBV18 and TRBJ1-2, reads NAGVMQNPRHLVRRRGQEARLRCSPMKGHSHVYWYRQLPEEGLKFMVYLQKENIIDESGMPKERFSAEFPKEGPSILRIQQVVRGDSAAYFCASSPLGEGRDGYTFGSGTRLTVV.

The chain couples TRBV6-6 to TRBJ2-5; weak D call: TRBD2 (6 bases). There are 15 residues in the CDR3. Germline CDR1 reads MNHNY; CDR2 reads SVGAGI (reference sequence). Trimming removed 2 bases at V and 5 bases at J, with 15 bases between. CDR3 loop: CASSYGAGPRETQYF. CDR3 in DNA: TGTGCCAGCAGTTACGGAGCGGGTCCGAGGGAGACCCAGTACTTC.

This chain uses TRBV5-1 with TRBJ1-4; 8 positions match TRBD1. Germline V gene sequence: CDR1 SGHRS, CDR2 YFSETQ. V gave up 3 bases and J gave up 8 bases; unmatched junction bases: 6. The CDR3 has 14 amino acids. CDR3 DNA: TGCGCCAGCAGCTGGACAGGGCGGCTGGAAAAACTGTTTTTT. Translating it yields CASSWTGRLEKLFF.

V gene TRBV5-4 combines with J gene TRBJ2-2; 10 nucleotides agree with TRBD2. The germline gives CDR1 SGHNT, CDR2 YYREEE (reference sequence). V trimming: 4 bases; J trimming: 0 bases; junction bases outside the gene matches: 3. The CDR3 spans 16 residues. CDR3 in amino acids: CASSPGLATNTGELFF. The CDR3 DNA is TGTGCCAGCAGCCCGGGACTAGCGACGAACACCGGGGAGCTGTTTTTT.

This chain connects TRBV27 to TRBJ1-1; D is unclear. The V gene's germline CDR1 is MNHEY and CDR2 SMNVEV (reference sequence). Trimming removed 3 bases at V and 1 base at J, with 9 bases between. The CDR3 extends over 14 amino acids. The CDR3 sequence is CASSFRSSNTEAFF. Written as DNA, the CDR3 is TGTGCCAGCAGTTTTAGGAGCTCGAACACTGAAGCTTTCTTT.